This T cell receptor (beta chain) was captured in a study of blood T cell repertoires in COVID-19. Study as a whole: Samples representing acute and convalescent COVID-19 were sourced from the United States, Italy and Spain.

Clones were sequenced by immunoSEQ multiplex PCR, and TCRdb holds only the in-frame ones, with some missing. Among fewer than 400,000 clones, approximately 90% were seen once, and the ten largest hold about 4.2%. Germline V gives CDR1 SGDLS, CDR2 YYNGEE. The V gene lost 2 bases and the J gene lost 2 bases, with 11 bases spanning the gap. The CDR3 spans 15 residues. This receptor was identified in a woman in her 30s who had been exposed to COVID-19. The chain carries TRBV9 and TRBJ2-1; D unclear. Sequenced: PBMCs or T cells enriched from blood (not recorded which). The CDR3 bases are TGTGCCAGCAGCGTCAATCAGCGACCCTACAATGAGCAGTTCTTC. This sequence encodes CASSVNQRPYNEQFF.